These T cell receptor beta chains were read from a single sample in a study of control samples from healthy donors and cancer patients. Profiling relied on immunoSEQ multiplex PCR, and the TCRdb table lists in-frame clones only, not all of them. The sample shows fewer than 200,000 clones, around 87% of them seen only once. The sample comprised blood. Receptors originate from a woman between 50 and 59 years old in good health. CDR3s include the opening cysteine and the closing phenylalanine or tryptophan. Each record gives: D gene, J gene, V gene, clone size, CDR3 protein, CDR3 DNA. The D gene is left open where the match is weak. Size values are once, few and many counts, or a class for expanded clones, and some rows have none.

>-|TRBJ2-6|TRBV27|-
CASTLGVSGANVLTF
TGTGCCAGCACCCTCGGGGTCTCTGGGGCCAACGTCCTGACTTTC
>TRBD1|TRBJ2-7|TRBV7-8|few
CASSLRQGSLYEQYF
TGTGCCAGCAGCTTGAGACAGGGGAGTCTCTACGAGCAGTACTTC
>-|TRBJ2-7|TRBV7-8|-
CASQRAPTYEQYF
TGTGCCAGTCAACGAGCTCCCACCTACGAGCAGTACTTC
>TRBD1|TRBJ1-2|TRBV28|-
CASSLTGTGGEGYTF
TGTGCCAGCAGTCTCACCGGGACAGGGGGTGAGGGCTACACCTTC
>TRBD1|TRBJ1-1|TRBV18|-
CASSPRQGAGDTEAFF
TGTGCCAGCTCACCAAGACAGGGGGCTGGGGACACTGAAGCTTTCTTT
>TRBD1|TRBJ1-4|TRBV7-8|-
CASSAHDRELGEKLFF
TGTGCCAGCAGCGCCCACGACAGGGAGTTGGGTGAAAAACTGTTTTTT
>-|TRBJ1-5|TRBV7-2|-
CASSLLSNQPQHF
TGTGCCAGCAGCTTACTTAGCAATCAGCCCCAGCATTTT
>-|TRBJ2-1|TRBV9|few
CASSVQYNEQFF
TGTGCCAGCAGCGTACAATACAATGAGCAGTTCTTC
>-|TRBJ2-3|TRBV6-5|-
CASKLHSDTQYF
TGTGCCAGCAAGTTGCATTCAGATACGCAGTATTTT
>TRBD2|TRBJ2-7|TRBV7-9|few
CASSLALAAVEQYF
TGTGCCAGCAGCTTAGCTCTAGCGGCGGTCGAGCAGTACTTC
>-|TRBJ2-1|TRBV28|-
CASTPPGHGASGEQFF
TGTGCCAGCACCCCCCCTGGGCATGGGGCATCGGGTGAGCAGTTCTTC
>-|TRBJ2-7|TRBV5-4|-
CASSSAGHYEQYF
TGTGCCAGCAGCTCGGCCGGCCACTACGAGCAGTACTTC
>-|TRBJ2-3|TRBV7-9|-
CASSLQENTQYF
TGTGCCAGCAGCTTACAGGAGAATACGCAGTATTTT
>TRBD2|TRBJ2-1|TRBV3-1/TRBV3-2|-
CASSPSGGVYNEQFF
TGTGCCAGCAGCCCGAGCGGGGGGGTATACAATGAGCAGTTCTTC
>-|TRBJ1-5|TRBV28|-
CASSFLTSNQPQHF
TGTGCCAGCAGTTTTCTGACCAGCAATCAGCCCCAGCATTTT
>TRBD2|TRBJ2-2|TRBV9|-
CASSGLAGGNTGELFF
TGTGCCAGCAGCGGACTAGCGGGGGGGAACACCGGGGAGCTGTTTTTT
>TRBD1|TRBJ2-2|TRBV9|-
CASSVQTGDRTGELFF
TGTGCCAGCAGCGTACAGACAGGGGATCGCACCGGGGAGCTGTTTTTT
>-|TRBJ2-2|TRBV19|-
CASSIGGTTGELFF
TGTGCCAGTAGTATAGGAGGGACCACCGGGGAGCTGTTTTTT
>-|TRBJ1-2|TRBV25-1|-
CASSGGPGEGYTF
TGTGCCAGCAGTGGGGGGCCTGGCGAGGGCTACACCTTC
>-|TRBJ1-5|TRBV10-3|-
CAISESGGFQPQHF
TGTGCCATCAGTGAGTCGGGGGGATTTCAGCCCCAGCATTTT
>-|TRBJ2-2|TRBV6-5|-
CASSYSGALDTGELFF
TGTGCCAGCAGTTACTCGGGGGCTCTAGACACCGGGGAGCTGTTTTTT
>TRBD1|TRBJ2-1|TRBV29-1|once
CSVLSNTGGSYNEQFF
TGCAGCGTTCTCAGTAATACAGGGGGCTCCTACAATGAGCAGTTCTTC
>-|TRBJ1-6|TRBV3-1/TRBV3-2|-
CASSSSSYNSPLHF
TGTGCCAGCAGCTCAAGCTCCTATAATTCACCCCTCCACTTT